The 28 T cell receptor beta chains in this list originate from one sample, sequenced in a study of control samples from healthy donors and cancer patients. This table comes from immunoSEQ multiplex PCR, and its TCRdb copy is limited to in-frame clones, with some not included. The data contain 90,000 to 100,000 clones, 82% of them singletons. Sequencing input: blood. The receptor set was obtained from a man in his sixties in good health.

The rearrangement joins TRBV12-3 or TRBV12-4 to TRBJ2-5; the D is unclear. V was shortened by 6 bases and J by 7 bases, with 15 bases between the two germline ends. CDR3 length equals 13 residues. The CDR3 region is CASRFDPSATQYF. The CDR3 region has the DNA TGTGCCAGCAGGTTCGATCCGTCAGCGACCCAGTACTTC.

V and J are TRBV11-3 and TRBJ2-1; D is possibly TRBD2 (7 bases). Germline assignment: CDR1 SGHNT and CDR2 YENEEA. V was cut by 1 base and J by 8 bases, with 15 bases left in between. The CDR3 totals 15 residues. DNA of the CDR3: TGTGCCAGCAGCTTAGGGACGGGGGGCGACGATGAGCAGTTCTTC. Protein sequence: CASSLGTGGDDEQFF.

Here the CDR3 reads CASSIRDRNSYEQYF. For the CDR3, the DNA is TGTGCCAGTAGTATTCGGGACCGAAACTCCTACGAGCAGTACTTC. The chain couples TRBV19 to TRBJ2-7; D may correspond to TRBD1 or TRBD2 (5 bases each). Germline loops: CDR1 LNHDA, CDR2 SQIVND (reference sequence). Trimming stripped 3 bases from V and 0 bases from J, with 12 bases between. The CDR3 consists of 15 residues.

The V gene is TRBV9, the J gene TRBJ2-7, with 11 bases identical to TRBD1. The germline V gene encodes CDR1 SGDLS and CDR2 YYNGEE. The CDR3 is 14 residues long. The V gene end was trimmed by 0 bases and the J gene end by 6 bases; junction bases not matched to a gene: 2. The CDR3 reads CASSVGTGGGEQYF. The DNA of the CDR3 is TGTGCCAGCAGCGTAGGGACAGGGGGCGGCGAGCAGTACTTC.

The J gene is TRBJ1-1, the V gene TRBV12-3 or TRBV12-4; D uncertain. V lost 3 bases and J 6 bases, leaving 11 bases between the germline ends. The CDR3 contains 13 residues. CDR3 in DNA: TGTGCCAGCAGTTTCGAGGGCTGGGCTGAAGCTTTCTTT. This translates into CASSFEGWAEAFF.

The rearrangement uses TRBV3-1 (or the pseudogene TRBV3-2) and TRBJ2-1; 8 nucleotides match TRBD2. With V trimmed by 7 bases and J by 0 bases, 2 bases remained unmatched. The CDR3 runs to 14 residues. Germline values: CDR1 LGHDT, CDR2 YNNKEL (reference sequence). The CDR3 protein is CASKSGGSYNEQFF. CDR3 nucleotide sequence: TGTGCCAGCAAGAGCGGGGGCTCCTACAATGAGCAGTTCTTC.

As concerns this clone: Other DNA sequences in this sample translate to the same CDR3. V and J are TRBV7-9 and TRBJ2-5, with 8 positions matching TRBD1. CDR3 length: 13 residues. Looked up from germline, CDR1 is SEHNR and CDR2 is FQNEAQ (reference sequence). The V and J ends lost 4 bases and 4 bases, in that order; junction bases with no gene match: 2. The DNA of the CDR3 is TGTGCCAGCAGCTCCAGGGGGCCAGAGACCCAGTACTTC. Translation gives CASSSRGPETQYF.

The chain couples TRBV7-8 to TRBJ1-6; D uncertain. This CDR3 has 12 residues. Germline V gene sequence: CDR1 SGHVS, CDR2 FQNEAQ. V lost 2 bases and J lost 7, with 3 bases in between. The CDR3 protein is CASSLWNSPLHF. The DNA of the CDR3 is TGTGCCAGCAGCTTATGGAATTCACCCCTCCACTTT.

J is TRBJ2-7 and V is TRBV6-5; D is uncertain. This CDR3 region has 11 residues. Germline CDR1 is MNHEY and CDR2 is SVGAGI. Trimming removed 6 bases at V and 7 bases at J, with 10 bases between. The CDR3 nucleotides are TGTGCCAGCAGAATCCAAGGGGAGCAGTACTTC. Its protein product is CASRIQGEQYF.

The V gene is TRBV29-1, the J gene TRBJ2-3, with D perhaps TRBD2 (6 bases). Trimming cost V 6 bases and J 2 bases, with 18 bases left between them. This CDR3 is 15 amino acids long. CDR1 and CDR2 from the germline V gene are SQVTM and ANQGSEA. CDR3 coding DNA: TGCAGCGTAGGGGACTTCACTCAGAACACAGATACGCAGTATTTT. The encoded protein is CSVGDFTQNTDTQYF.

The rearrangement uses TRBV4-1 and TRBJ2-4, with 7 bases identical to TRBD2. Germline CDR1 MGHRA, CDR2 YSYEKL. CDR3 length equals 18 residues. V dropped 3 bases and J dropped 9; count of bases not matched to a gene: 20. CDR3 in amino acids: CASSHLLWAGDPFGIQYF. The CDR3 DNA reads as TGCGCCAGCAGCCACCTCCTTTGGGCGGGGGACCCTTTCGGCATTCAGTACTTC.

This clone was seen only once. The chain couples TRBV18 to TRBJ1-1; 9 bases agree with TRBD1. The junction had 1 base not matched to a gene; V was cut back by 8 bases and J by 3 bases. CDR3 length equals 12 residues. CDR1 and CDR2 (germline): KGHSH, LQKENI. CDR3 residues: CASRQGDTEAFF. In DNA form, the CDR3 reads TGTGCCAGCCGACAGGGGGACACTGAAGCTTTCTTT.

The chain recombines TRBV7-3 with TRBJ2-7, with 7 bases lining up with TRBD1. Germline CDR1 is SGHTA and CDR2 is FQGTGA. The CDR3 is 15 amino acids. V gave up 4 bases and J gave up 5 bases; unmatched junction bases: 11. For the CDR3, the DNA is TGTGCCAGCAGCTCACAGACAGGGTTTGGAAACGAGCAGTACTTC. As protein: CASSSQTGFGNEQYF.

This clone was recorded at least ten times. This CDR3 reads CASSQGRRGSGANVLTF. In DNA, the CDR3 is TGTGCCAGCAGCCAAGGAAGAAGGGGGTCTGGGGCCAACGTCCTGACTTTC. The rearrangement uses TRBV3-1 (or the pseudogene TRBV3-2) and TRBJ2-6; TRBD1 is a possible D gene (6 bases). CDR1 LGHDT and CDR2 YNNKEL come from the germline V gene (reference sequence). V was pared by 1 base and J by 1 base, with 11 bases between. This CDR3 has 17 residues.

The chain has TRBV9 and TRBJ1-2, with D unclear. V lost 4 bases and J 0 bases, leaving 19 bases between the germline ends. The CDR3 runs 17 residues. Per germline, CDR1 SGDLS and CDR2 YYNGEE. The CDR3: CASSPHPNVKTNYGYTF. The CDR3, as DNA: TGTGCCAGCAGCCCCCACCCTAACGTGAAGACTAACTATGGCTACACCTTC.

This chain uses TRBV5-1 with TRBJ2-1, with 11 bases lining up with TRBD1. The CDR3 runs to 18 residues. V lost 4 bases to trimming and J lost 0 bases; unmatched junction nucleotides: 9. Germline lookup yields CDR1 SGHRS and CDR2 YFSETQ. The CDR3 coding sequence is TGCGCCAGCAGCGGGGGACAGGGGGTCCCCAGCTCCTACAATGAGCAGTTCTTC. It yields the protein CASSGGQGVPSSYNEQFF.

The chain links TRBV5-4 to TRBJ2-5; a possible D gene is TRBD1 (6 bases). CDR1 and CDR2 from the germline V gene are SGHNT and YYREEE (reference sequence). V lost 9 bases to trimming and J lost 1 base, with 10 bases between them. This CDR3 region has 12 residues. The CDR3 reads CATGQPQETQYF. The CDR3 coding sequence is TGTGCCACCGGACAGCCCCAAGAGACCCAGTACTTC.

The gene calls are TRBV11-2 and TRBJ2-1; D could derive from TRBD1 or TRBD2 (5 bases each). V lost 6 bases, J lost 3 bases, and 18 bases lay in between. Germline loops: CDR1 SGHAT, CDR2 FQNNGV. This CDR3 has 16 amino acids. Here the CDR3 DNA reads TGTGCCAGCAGTAAATCCTGGGGGATGGGCTACAATGAGCAGTTCTTC. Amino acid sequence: CASSKSWGMGYNEQFF.

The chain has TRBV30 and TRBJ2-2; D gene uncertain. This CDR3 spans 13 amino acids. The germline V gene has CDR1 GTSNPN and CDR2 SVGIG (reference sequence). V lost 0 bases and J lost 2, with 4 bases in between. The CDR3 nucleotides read TGTGCCTGGAGTGTACAAAACACCGGGGAGCTGTTTTTT. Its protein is CAWSVQNTGELFF. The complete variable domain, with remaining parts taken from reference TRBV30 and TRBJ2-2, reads SQTIHQWPATLVQPVGSPLSLECTVEGTSNPNLYWYRQAAGRGLQLLFYSVGIGQISSEVPQNLSASRPQDRQFILSSKKLLLSDSGFYLCAWSVQNTGELFFGEGSRLTVL.

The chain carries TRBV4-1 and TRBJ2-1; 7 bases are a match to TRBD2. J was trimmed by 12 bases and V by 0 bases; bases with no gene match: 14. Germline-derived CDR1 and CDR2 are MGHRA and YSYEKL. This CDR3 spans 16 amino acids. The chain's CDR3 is CASSQDWLAVKVAQFF. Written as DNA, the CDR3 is TGCGCCAGCAGCCAAGATTGGCTAGCGGTGAAGGTTGCGCAGTTCTTC.

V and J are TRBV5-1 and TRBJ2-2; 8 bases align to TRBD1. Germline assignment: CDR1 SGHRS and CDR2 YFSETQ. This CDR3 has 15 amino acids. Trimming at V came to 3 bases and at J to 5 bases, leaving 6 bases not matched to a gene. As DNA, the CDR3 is TGCGCCAGCAGCTCGACAGGGGCCATAACCGGGGAGCTGTTTTTT. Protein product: CASSSTGAITGELFF.

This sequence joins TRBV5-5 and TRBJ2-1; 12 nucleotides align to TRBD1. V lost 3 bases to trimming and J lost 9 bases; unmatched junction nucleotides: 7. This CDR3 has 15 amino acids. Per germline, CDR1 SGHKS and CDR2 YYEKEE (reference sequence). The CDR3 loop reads CASSWGQGAQGEQFF. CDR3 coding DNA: TGTGCCAGCAGCTGGGGACAGGGGGCGCAGGGTGAGCAGTTCTTC.

The CDR3: CASSLAIDTGELFF. CDR3 in DNA: TGCGCCAGCAGCTTGGCCATTGACACCGGGGAGCTGTTTTTT. The rearrangement joins TRBV5-1 to TRBJ2-2; no clear D gene. Trimming stripped 0 bases from V and 3 bases from J, with 6 bases between. Looked up from germline, CDR1 is SGHRS and CDR2 is YFSETQ. The CDR3 sequence is 14 residues long.

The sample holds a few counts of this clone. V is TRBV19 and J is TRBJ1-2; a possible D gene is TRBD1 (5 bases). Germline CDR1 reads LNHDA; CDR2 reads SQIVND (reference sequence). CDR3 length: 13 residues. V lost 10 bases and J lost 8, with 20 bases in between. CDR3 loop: CATRPQGAQGYTF. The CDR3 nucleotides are TGTGCCACCCGACCCCAGGGAGCGCAGGGCTACACCTTC.

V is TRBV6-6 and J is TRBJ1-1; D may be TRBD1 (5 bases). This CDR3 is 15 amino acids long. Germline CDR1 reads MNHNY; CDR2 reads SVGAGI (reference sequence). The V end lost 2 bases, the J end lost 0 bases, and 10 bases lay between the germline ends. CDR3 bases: TGTGCCAGCAGTTACGGACACGGAATGAACACTGAAGCTTTCTTT. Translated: CASSYGHGMNTEAFF.

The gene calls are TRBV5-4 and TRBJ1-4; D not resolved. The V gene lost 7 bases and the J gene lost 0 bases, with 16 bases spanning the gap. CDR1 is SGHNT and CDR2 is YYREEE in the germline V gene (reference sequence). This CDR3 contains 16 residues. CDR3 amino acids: CASQARADATNEKLFF. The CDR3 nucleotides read TGTGCCAGCCAGGCAAGGGCAGATGCAACTAATGAAAAACTGTTTTTT.

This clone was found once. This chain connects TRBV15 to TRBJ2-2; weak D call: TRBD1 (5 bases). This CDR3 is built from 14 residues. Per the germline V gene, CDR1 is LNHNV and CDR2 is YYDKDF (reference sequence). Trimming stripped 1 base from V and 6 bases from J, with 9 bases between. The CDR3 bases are TGTGCCACCAGCAGAGGCAGGGTGGCCGGGGAGCTGTTTTTT. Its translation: CATSRGRVAGELFF.

The CDR3 is CASSIRAYSYEQYF. Written as DNA, the CDR3 is TGTGCCAGTAGTATCAGGGCCTACTCCTACGAGCAGTACTTC. V gene TRBV19 combines with J gene TRBJ2-7, with D possibly matching TRBD1 (5 bases). CDR1 and CDR2 from the germline V gene are LNHDA and SQIVND (reference sequence). The CDR3 consists of 14 residues. The V end lost 3 bases, the J end lost 0 bases, and 9 bases lay between the germline ends.